This TCR beta chain was identified during a study of T cell responses to AZD1222 COVID-19 vaccine. Study observations and caveats: Seropositivity was recorded at baseline in only six AZD1222 recipients. Reportedly, nearly half the spike-specific TCRs target unmutated variant regions. Donors skewed white British and female; clonal diversity was possibly underestimated.

TCRdb keeps only in-frame clones here, not all; method: immunoSEQ multiplex PCR. This table holds 200,000 to 250,000 clones, approximately 94% found once. The V end was cut by 3 bases, the J end by 2 bases, with 0 bases between. The length of the CDR3 is 11 residues. Germline CDR1 and CDR2: LGHDT and YNNKEL (reference sequence). On this clone itself: Its target is not known.

The clonotype comes from an adult in good health. This sequence joins TRBV3-1 (or the pseudogene TRBV3-2) and TRBJ2-3; D is ambiguous. The sample in question was peripheral blood, obtained on day 0 of MenACWY control vaccination. The CDR3 bases are TGTGCCAGCAGCCACACAGATACGCAGTATTTT. This translates into CASSHTDTQYF.